These 10 T cell receptor beta chains share one sample of origin, sequenced in a study of CD8 T cells in Susac syndrome. Random hexamers were used to reverse transcribe an amount of about 0.5 to 1 ug RNA. TCRdb processed the immunoSEQ multiplex PCR reads anew with MiXCR; each CDR3 protein has one entry. The sample shows roughly 200,000 distinct CDR3 sequences, 85% to 95% of them seen only once. Sequencing used CD4+ T cells from PBMCs. The receptors were gathered from a human donor in good health.

In this sample, this clonotype turned up once. The chain joins TRBV7-3 to TRBJ2-3; the D gene is possibly TRBD2 (7 bases). Germline CDR1 and CDR2: SGHTA and FQGTGA. CDR3 length: 14 amino acids. V was cut by 4 bases and J by 5 bases, with 13 bases left in between. This CDR3 is CASSWGGREDTQYF. CDR3 sequence (DNA): TGTGCCAGCAGCTGGGGGGGCCGGGAAGATACGCAGTATTTT.

The CDR3 coding sequence is TGTGCCAGCAGCCGCCCTGGACTAGCGGGGGTGGATACGCAGTATTTT. This translates into CASSRPGLAGVDTQYF. The chain joins TRBV5-6 to TRBJ2-3; 13 nucleotides match TRBD2. This CDR3 has 16 amino acids. CDR1 and CDR2 (germline): SGHDT, YYEEEE. V shed 4 bases and J 6 bases; nucleotides not matched to a gene: 8.

V is TRBV4-1 and J is TRBJ2-5; D is perhaps TRBD2 (5 bases). This CDR3 has 16 amino acids. V was shortened by 1 base and J by 2 bases, with 14 bases between the two germline ends. Germline assignment: CDR1 MGHRA and CDR2 YSYEKL. Here the CDR3 reads CASSQAEYQRQETQYF. In nucleotides, the CDR3 is TGCGCCAGCAGCCAAGCGGAGTACCAGCGGCAAGAGACCCAGTACTTC.

This chain joins TRBV19 and TRBJ1-5; 9 bases map to TRBD1. J lost 4 bases, V lost 3 bases, and 13 bases had no gene match. Germline CDR1 is LNHDA and CDR2 is SQIVND (reference sequence). The CDR3 extends over 18 amino acids. CDR3 sequence reads: CASSIEPFGQGRNQPQHF. The CDR3 region has the DNA TGTGCCAGTAGTATCGAGCCTTTTGGACAGGGGCGGAATCAGCCCCAGCATTTT.

The rearrangement uses TRBV15 and TRBJ2-1; TRBD2 matches at 11 bases. V dropped 0 bases and J dropped 0; count of bases not matched to a gene: 13. CDR3 length equals 21 residues. CDR1 is LNHNV and CDR2 is YYDKDF in the germline V gene (reference sequence). The CDR3 spells CATSRDRSSGGTLSSYNEQFF. The CDR3 coding sequence is TGTGCCACCAGCAGAGATAGGTCTAGCGGGGGGACCTTGAGCTCCTACAATGAGCAGTTCTTC.

V gene TRBV4-2 combines with J gene TRBJ2-2; 13 nucleotides align to TRBD2. Germline CDR1 reads LGHNA; CDR2 reads YNFKEQ. V lost 3 bases to trimming and J lost 4 bases; unmatched junction nucleotides: 2. The CDR3 has 16 amino acids. The CDR3 coding sequence is TGTGCCAGCAGCCAGAGGACTAGCGGGGGCACCGGGGAGCTGTTTTTT. Translating gives CASSQRTSGGTGELFF.

This clonotype was recorded only once. The V and J genes are TRBV23-1 and TRBJ2-7, with D possibly TRBD1 on 6 matching bases. TRBV23-1 belongs to the ORF category, with a function that is uncertain. The V end was cut by 3 bases, the J end by 0 bases, with 9 bases between. The CDR3 consists of 14 residues. The DNA of the CDR3 is TGCGCCAGCAGTCACTCGACAGGCTCCTACGAGCAGTACGTC. Protein product: CASSHSTGSYEQYV.

V is TRBV6-1 and J is TRBJ1-2; D is uncertain. This CDR3 region has 13 residues. The V gene's germline CDR1 is MNHNS and CDR2 SASEGT. Trimming removed 3 bases at V and 4 bases at J, with 9 bases between. CDR3 nucleotide sequence: TGTGCCAGCAGTGATAGGTTATCCTATGGCTACACCTTC. Translation gives CASSDRLSYGYTF.

The CDR3 DNA reads as TGTGCCAGCAGTGAGGACAGGGGCAAAGAGACCCAGTACTTC. It codes for CASSEDRGKETQYF. This chain links TRBV2 with TRBJ2-5, with 9 bases lining up with TRBD1. J lost 3 bases, V lost 3 bases, and 2 bases had no gene match. CDR3 length: 14 residues. CDR1 is SNHLY and CDR2 is FYNNEI in the germline V gene. The full variable domain, completed using reference TRBV2 and TRBJ2-5, is EPEVTQTPSHQVTQMGQEVILRCVPISNHLYFYWYRQILGQKVEFLVSFYNNEISEKSEIFDDQFSVERPDGSNFTLKIRSTKLEDSAMYFCASSEDRGKETQYFGPGTRLLVL.

This clonotype was detected only once. The chain couples TRBV4-2 to TRBJ2-1; TRBD2 might be the D (7 bases). The germline CDR1 and CDR2 sequences are LGHNA and YNFKEQ. CDR3 size: 17 residues. V lost 0 bases, J lost 4 bases, and 16 bases lay in between. The CDR3 reads CASSQDNRGGAYNEQFF. The CDR3, as DNA: TGTGCCAGCAGCCAAGATAATCGAGGGGGGGCGTACAATGAGCAGTTCTTC.